This T cell receptor beta chain appears in the sequencing data of a study of blood T cell repertoires in COVID-19. As for the study in general: Italy, Spain and the United States were the sources of the convalescent and acute COVID-19 samples. The cDNA or gDNA used as material had been derived from T cells, B-cell-depleted T cells, or PBMCs.

In the source study's methods: Reference gene primer amplification gave estimated nucleated cell counts. Produced via immunoSEQ multiplex PCR; TCRdb's table is partial and in-frame only. V and J calls plus clone size are reproduced from that table; the DNA served to infer D and trimming. Seen here are a few hundred thousand clones, roughly 90% observed once, and the top ten hold approximately 12%. Germline V gene data show CDR1 as LGHNA and CDR2 as YSLEER. The CDR3 has 16 residues. The V end lost 0 bases, the J end lost 2 bases, and 11 bases lay between the germline ends. J is TRBJ1-5 and V is TRBV4-3, with D hard to call. The TCR originated in an older woman with acute or convalescent COVID-19. Sequenced input: peripheral blood. The CDR3 nucleotides read TGCGCCAGCAGCCAAGATAGTCGCGGTCGCAATCAGCCCCAGCATTTT. Its translation is CASSQDSRGRNQPQHF.